The present entry profiles one T cell receptor (beta chain) with its context. Its antigen is currently unknown. The source of the sample is a study of OX40 agonist ivuxolimab in advanced cancers. Study as a whole: At 0.01 to 10 mg/kg, ivuxolimab was administered intravenously to patients every 2 weeks. Notes on the study in general: There were also nonresponders showing low normalized T-cell clonal expansion.

Profiled with immunoSEQ multiplex PCR; TCRdb holds only in-frame clones, not every one. Of 75,000 to 100,000 clones in the sample, 84% were seen once. Blood sampling was done at baseline, cycle 4 day 1, and cycle 7 day 1. Germline CDR1 reads MRHNA; CDR2 reads SNTAGT. The ends were cut back, 3 bases at V and 0 bases at J, with 15 bases in the middle. This CDR3 contains 17 residues. This clonotype was sampled from an adult with an advanced solid tumor such as melanoma, head and neck, liver or kidney cancer. The sample consisted of CD4+ or CD8+ T cells sorted from blood, taken in a trial of the OX40 agonist ivuxolimab. V is TRBV6-4 and J is TRBJ1-3; D is ambiguous. The CDR3 is CASSELRTAASGNTIYF. In DNA form, the CDR3 reads TGTGCCAGCAGTGAGCTCAGGACCGCGGCCTCTGGAAACACCATATATTTT.